The following is a TCR beta chain sequence with its context. Its antigen is unknown. Nothing much larger sits one base from this clone, and base qualities are not available. Taken from cysteine to phenylalanine, the CDR3 has 14 residues. Only the CDR3 DNA stays, 42 bases, in frame from base 1. CDR1 and CDR2 were assigned from the germline V gene as SGDLS and YYNGEE. V is cut by 3 bases and J by 6 bases, and the space between the germline ends is 13 bases. The data originate from a study of T cell repertoires in cytomegalovirus infection (dated by TCRdb to between 2018 and 2021). Turning to the overall study: Donor HLA type was relevant to the analysis, because carriage of CMV infection together with the matching HLA type was indicated by public TCR beta signatures.

Study-wide findings and limitations: Cumulative frequency of public TCR beta family members discriminated carriers of CMV infection plus the relevant HLA type in this cohort and an independent approximately 350-donor cohort. The ex vivo response was dominated by HLA-C-restricted CMV-specific TCR beta clonotypes, which also provided the single most frequent clonotype in two of eight donors.

The run used an Illumina HiSeq 1500. Starting from the raw public reads, TCRdb applied fastp trimming at Q25, assembled clones with MiXCR and retained in-frame beta chains. When rows share a CDR3 protein, they turn into one entry using the most common DNA and genes. Across this sample there are a few hundred thousand distinct CDR3 sequences, with about a sixth seen only once. Less than 60% of the sample comes from the top ten. The chain is assembled from TRBV9 and TRBJ2-1, with no reliable assignment of the D segment. The sequencing input was CD8+ T cells from PBMCs. This TCR derives from a human donor in good health (CMV status not recorded). Some clones in this sample may be carry-over from other donors' samples. Here the CDR3 is given as CASSAIASLNEQFF. The DNA reads as follows: TGTGCCAGCAGCGCCATAGCCTCTCTCAATGAGCAGTTCTTC.